One and the same sample provided the 30 T cell receptor beta chains below, sequenced in a study of OX40 agonist ivuxolimab in advanced cancers. The library was obtained by the immunoSEQ multiplex PCR assay. The table comes from immuneACCESS by way of TCRdb, which keeps in-frame sequences with V and J called. Part of the clones is missing from these tables; in studies checked, under half for an unresolved V gene and the rest for unknown reasons. The sample table holds tens of thousands of clones, of which roughly 87% were seen once. Roughly 12% of the sample is held by the ten biggest clonotypes. This specimen was CD4+ or CD8+ T cells sorted from blood, taken in a trial of the OX40 agonist ivuxolimab. These receptors originate from an adult with an advanced solid tumor such as melanoma, head and neck, liver or kidney cancer.

This clone has a handful of counts. The V call is TRBV27, the J call TRBJ1-1, with 7 bases identical to TRBD1. The CDR3 loop spans 17 amino acids. V shed 5 bases, J shed 3 bases, and the junction held 15 bases outside the gene matches. Germline V gene sequence: CDR1 MNHEY, CDR2 SMNVEV (reference sequence). CDR3 sequence: CASSPQDPTGQDTEAFF. DNA for the CDR3: TGTGCCAGCAGTCCCCAGGATCCGACAGGGCAGGACACTGAAGCTTTCTTT.

The chain recombines TRBV11-2 with TRBJ2-7; D might be TRBD2 (5 bases). V was shortened by 2 bases and J by 4 bases, with 9 bases between the two germline ends. The CDR3 extends over 13 amino acids. Germline V lookup: CDR1 SGHAT, CDR2 FQNNGV. CDR3 region: CASSLMGAYEQYV. CDR3 DNA sequence: TGTGCCAGCAGCTTAATGGGAGCTTACGAGCAGTACGTC.

The genes are TRBV5-1 and TRBJ2-1; tentatively, D is TRBD2 (5 bases). Germline-derived CDR1 and CDR2 are SGHRS and YFSETQ. This CDR3 has 13 residues. Deletions cut 2 bases from V and 7 bases from J, with 10 bases between. The CDR3 region has the DNA TGCGCCAGCAGCTTAGAAGCGGCTAATGAGCAGTTCTTC. Amino acid sequence: CASSLEAANEQFF.

J is TRBJ2-7 and V is TRBV7-3; TRBD2 matches at 8 bases. From germline, CDR1 is SGHTA and CDR2 FQGTGA. The CDR3 covers 17 residues. J gave up 4 bases and V 1 base, and 12 bases lay outside the gene matches. In DNA form, the CDR3 reads TGTGCCAGCAGCTTAAGCCGGGGGTTAGCGGGACCTTACGAGCAGTACGTC. It translates to CASSLSRGLAGPYEQYV.

V usage is TRBV29-1 and J usage is TRBJ2-1; perhaps D is TRBD1 or TRBD2 (6 bases each). V was shortened by 5 bases and J by 10 bases, with 12 bases between the two germline ends. Germline CDR1 is SQVTM and CDR2 is ANQGSEA. The CDR3 runs 11 residues. The CDR3 DNA follows: TGCAGCGTTCGGGGGCTTCGAGAGCAGTTCTTC. It translates to CSVRGLREQFF.

CDR3 nucleotide sequence: TGCAGCCTAACGGGAGGAGGGTACAATGAGCAGTTCTTC. Its translation is CSLTGGGYNEQFF. The chain recombines TRBV29-1 with TRBJ2-1; 7 bases line up with TRBD2. With 8 bases clipped from V and 4 bases from J, the junction kept 8 bases outside the gene matches. Germline V gene sequence: CDR1 SQVTM, CDR2 ANQGSEA. The CDR3 has 13 residues.

The chain joins TRBV5-4 to TRBJ1-5, with 7 bases identical to TRBD1. Germline trimming cut 0 bases from V and 6 bases from J; bases unmatched to any gene: 6. Germline V CDR1 and CDR2: SGHNT, YYREEE (reference sequence). The CDR3 loop spans 15 amino acids. The CDR3 region is CASSLGTGEGQPQHF. The CDR3 region has the DNA TGTGCCAGCAGCTTGGGGACAGGAGAAGGTCAGCCCCAGCATTTT.

The J gene is TRBJ2-4, the V gene TRBV28; no firm D call. V was shortened by 5 bases and J by 5 bases, with 4 bases between the two germline ends. CDR1 and CDR2 from the germline V gene are MDHEN and SYDVKM. CDR3 size: 11 residues. The CDR3 reads CASSKENIQYF. The DNA for the CDR3 is TGTGCCAGCAGTAAAGAAAACATTCAGTACTTC.

The chain links TRBV4-1 to TRBJ2-2; D is undetermined. The CDR3 covers 16 residues. Germline values: CDR1 MGHRA, CDR2 YSYEKL. Trimming cost V 5 bases and J 7 bases, with 20 bases left between them. CDR3 amino acids: CASSATTHLPGGELFF. CDR3 nucleotide sequence: TGCGCCAGCAGCGCAACTACTCACCTACCTGGCGGGGAGCTGTTTTTT.

The chain carries TRBV4-1 and TRBJ1-1; D ambiguous. The V gene lost 0 bases and the J gene lost 1 base, with 6 bases spanning the gap. CDR3 length: 14 residues. Germline V gene sequence: CDR1 MGHRA, CDR2 YSYEKL. The CDR3 coding sequence is TGCGCCAGCAGCCAAGATACTGGGAACACTGAAGCTTTCTTT. Protein sequence: CASSQDTGNTEAFF.

This chain connects TRBV7-3 to TRBJ2-1, with TRBD2 matching 15 bases. CDR1 is SGHTA and CDR2 is FQGTGA in the germline V gene. With 4 bases clipped from V and 6 bases from J, the junction kept 4 bases outside the gene matches. This CDR3 is 16 amino acids long. Here the CDR3 DNA reads TGTGCCAGCAGCTCCCGGACTAGCGGGAGGGTCAATGAGCAGTTCTTC. It is translated as CASSSRTSGRVNEQFF.

This rearrangement joins TRBV7-9 to TRBJ1-2, with D perhaps matching TRBD1 (6 bases). Trimming took off 5 bases at V and 8 bases at J, with 15 bases between the two ends. This CDR3 comprises 13 residues. Germline V gene sequence: CDR1 SEHNR, CDR2 FQNEAQ (reference sequence). In nucleotides, the CDR3 is TGTGCCAGCAGCATATTACAGGGTTACGGCTACACCTTC. Translation: CASSILQGYGYTF.

This rearrangement joins TRBV27 to TRBJ2-7; D is perhaps TRBD1 or TRBD2 (5 bases each). Germline assignment: CDR1 MNHEY and CDR2 SMNVEV (reference sequence). With 6 bases removed from V and 0 bases from J, the gap between germline ends came to 15 bases. The CDR3 is made up of 15 amino acids. In nucleotides, the CDR3 is TGTGCCAGCAGCGAAGAAGGGACGAGCTCCTACGAGCAGTACTTC. Its translation is CASSEEGTSSYEQYF.

The chain is built from TRBV5-5 and TRBJ1-5, with 7 positions matching TRBD1. The CDR3 spans 14 residues. V was clipped by 5 bases and J by 2 bases; unmatched bases: 4. The germline V gene has CDR1 SGHKS and CDR2 YYEKEE (reference sequence). The CDR3 reads CASSFGQGNQPQHF. In DNA, the CDR3 is TGTGCCAGCAGTTTTGGACAGGGCAATCAGCCCCAGCATTTT.

The chain has TRBV4-1 and TRBJ2-1; D ambiguous. The CDR3 covers 17 residues. In germline, CDR1 is MGHRA, CDR2 YSYEKL. V dropped 4 bases and J dropped 0 bases, with 16 bases sitting between them. Here the CDR3 reads CASSLSPRVSSYNEQFF. The CDR3 coding sequence is TGCGCCAGCAGCCTCTCCCCCCGCGTGAGCTCCTACAATGAGCAGTTCTTC.

The chain has TRBV27 and TRBJ2-1; D gene uncertain. Germline CDR1 MNHEY, CDR2 SMNVEV (reference sequence). The CDR3 is 15 residues long. V was trimmed by 5 bases and J by 6 bases, leaving 17 bases between them. In DNA form, the CDR3 reads TGTGCCAGCAGTAGTAGTCTAGGAGTCCTCAATGAGCAGTTCTTC. The encoded protein is CASSSSLGVLNEQFF.

The V and J genes are TRBV13 and TRBJ2-1; D remains unclear. V lost 1 base to trimming and J lost 6 bases, with 13 bases between them. CDR3 length: 15 amino acids. From germline, CDR1 is PRHDT and CDR2 FYEKMQ (reference sequence). CDR3 sequence: CASSLVGLRSNEQFF. The CDR3 DNA reads as TGTGCCAGCAGCTTAGTGGGGTTAAGGTCCAATGAGCAGTTCTTC.

The chain recombines TRBV27 with TRBJ2-5; TRBD1 might be the D (6 bases). Germline V gives CDR1 MNHEY, CDR2 SMNVEV (reference sequence). The CDR3 length is 14 residues. Trimming shortened V by 5 bases and J by 0 bases, and 10 bases separated the two germline ends. CDR3 in DNA: TGTGCCAGCAGTCCGACAGGACACCAAGAGACCCAGTACTTC. As protein: CASSPTGHQETQYF.

The chain couples TRBV4-3 to TRBJ1-1, with TRBD1 matching 7 bases. CDR3 length equals 15 residues. Unmatched junction bases numbered 9, after V lost 1 base and J lost 7 bases. Germline V gene sequence: CDR1 LGHNA, CDR2 YSLEER. The CDR3 here is CASSQGAAGGIEAFF. The DNA of the CDR3 is TGCGCCAGCAGCCAAGGAGCGGCAGGGGGAATTGAAGCTTTCTTT.

The rearrangement links TRBV9 to TRBJ2-7, with TRBD1 as a possible D gene (6 bases). Trimming took off 0 bases at V and 2 bases at J, with 12 bases between the two ends. Per the germline V gene, CDR1 is SGDLS and CDR2 is YYNGEE. The CDR3 contains 15 residues. The CDR3 sequence: CASSVALTGPYEQYF. The CDR3 DNA is TGTGCCAGCAGCGTAGCACTGACAGGACCCTACGAGCAGTACTTC. Based on the CDR3 plus reference TRBV9 and TRBJ2-7, the full variable domain is DSGVTQTPKHLITATGQRVTLRCSPRSGDLSVYWYQQSLDQGLQFLIQYYNGEERAKGNILERFSAQQFPDLHSELNLSSLELGDSALYFCASSVALTGPYEQYFGPGTRLTVT.

The chain couples TRBV2 to TRBJ1-5, with 8 bases lining up with TRBD1. This CDR3 is 18 amino acids long. Germline V gives CDR1 SNHLY, CDR2 FYNNEI. Unmatched junction bases numbered 10, after V lost 2 bases and J lost 1 base. The CDR3 is CASSEIPGQAMSNQPQHF. The CDR3 region has the DNA TGTGCCAGCAGTGAAATCCCGGGACAGGCTATGAGCAATCAGCCCCAGCATTTT.

The chain recombines TRBV5-1 with TRBJ1-1; 8 nucleotides agree with TRBD1. V shed 4 bases and J 5 bases; nucleotides not matched to a gene: 7. Germline V gene lookup returns CDR1 SGHRS and CDR2 YFSETQ. The CDR3 loop spans 14 amino acids. The DNA for the CDR3 is TGCGCCAGCAGCGAGGACAGGGTAGAGACTGAAGCTTTCTTT. It specifies CASSEDRVETEAFF.

J is TRBJ2-3 and V is TRBV27; D perhaps matches TRBD1 (6 bases). This CDR3 region has 18 residues. V lost 10 bases, J lost 5 bases, and 31 bases lay in between. Germline CDR1 and CDR2: MNHEY and SMNVEV (reference sequence). The CDR3, as DNA: TGTGCCACCCACCCCCCACTGACGGACAGTCCGATCAAAGATACGCAGTATTTT. Amino acids: CATHPPLTDSPIKDTQYF.

The rearrangement joins TRBV2 to TRBJ2-1; D perhaps matches TRBD2 (6 bases). The germline V gene encodes CDR1 SNHLY and CDR2 FYNNEI. The CDR3 contains 13 residues. Trimming stripped 11 bases from V and 5 bases from J, with 16 bases between. The DNA for the CDR3 is TGTGCCCTTCCGTGGCGGGGAGACAATGAGCAGTTCTTC. Translating gives CALPWRGDNEQFF.

The gene calls are TRBV19 and TRBJ2-7; D unclear. V gave up 5 bases and J gave up 1 base, with 12 bases separating them. The CDR3 contains 14 residues. Germline V gives CDR1 LNHDA, CDR2 SQIVND (reference sequence). DNA of the CDR3: TGTGCCAGTAGTTATACTCTCGGATCCTACGAGCAGTACTTC. Translation gives CASSYTLGSYEQYF.

The chain combines TRBV7-9 with TRBJ2-5; the D call may be TRBD1 or TRBD2 (5 bases each). CDR3 length: 14 residues. With 6 bases removed from V and 1 base from J, the gap between germline ends came to 12 bases. The V gene's germline CDR1 is SEHNR and CDR2 FQNEAQ (reference sequence). CDR3 residues: CASSRTGPQETQYF. CDR3 bases: TGTGCCAGCAGTCGGACGGGACCCCAAGAGACCCAGTACTTC. The full variable domain, its missing parts supplied by reference TRBV7-9 and TRBJ2-5, is DTGVSQNPRHKITKRGQNVTFRCDPISEHNRLYWYRQTLGQGPEFLTYFQNEAQLEKSRLLSDRFSAERPKGSFSTLEIQRTEQGDSAMYLCASSRTGPQETQYFGPGTRLLVL.

The CDR3 DNA reads TGCAGCGTCGCAGGGACACAAGGCTACACCTTC. Translating gives CSVAGTQGYTF. The J gene is TRBJ1-2, the V gene TRBV29-1; a weak D match, TRBD1 (6 bases). This CDR3 has 11 amino acids. Trimming cost V 6 bases and J 8 bases, with 13 bases left between them. The germline CDR1 and CDR2 sequences are SQVTM and ANQGSEA. Drawing the rest from reference TRBV29-1 and TRBJ1-2, the complete variable domain is SAVISQKPSRDICQRGTSLTIQCQVDSQVTMMFWYRQQPGQSLTLIATANQGSEATYESGFVIDKFPISRPNLTFSTLTVSNMSPEDSSIYLCSVAGTQGYTFGSGTRLTVV.

The chain combines TRBV11-2 with TRBJ2-5, with 11 bases matching TRBD2. V lost 5 bases, J lost 2 bases, and 4 bases stayed unmatched. The CDR3 is 15 residues long. Germline values: CDR1 SGHAT, CDR2 FQNNGV. The CDR3 here is CASSGGLAEQETQYF. In DNA form, the CDR3 reads TGTGCCAGCAGCGGGGGACTAGCGGAACAAGAGACCCAGTACTTC.

This clone was seen only a few times. The chain carries TRBV5-6 and TRBJ1-1; no clear D gene. Germline-derived CDR1 and CDR2 are SGHDT and YYEEEE. V was cut by 0 bases and J by 5 bases, with 5 bases left in between. The CDR3 runs to 12 residues. The CDR3 DNA reads TGTGCCAGCAGCTTGGGACGGACTGAAGCTTTCTTT. Translating gives CASSLGRTEAFF.

V usage is TRBV19 and J usage is TRBJ1-3; D uncertain. This CDR3 contains 15 residues. Germline CDR1 LNHDA, CDR2 SQIVND (reference sequence). V lost 3 bases and J lost 0, with 9 bases in between. The CDR3 nucleotides are TGTGCCAGTAGTATCTCGGCTAGCTCTGGAAACACCATATATTTT. It specifies CASSISASSGNTIYF.